This T cell receptor (beta chain) was documented in a study of cytomegalovirus exposure and HLA in healthy donors. At the level of the study: HLA-typed donors were the source of 90 million or so unique TCRs, which an early data release held. Study-wide points: For most TCR beta V segments, an earlier analysis put the productive rate at about 90% or about 30% of the time. Later analysis showed TCR association rates varying by HLA locus, highest for DRB1 and lowest for HLA-C.

PCR involved 60 Vbeta and 13 Jbeta primers. Using immunoSEQ multiplex PCR, the repertoire was profiled, and TCRdb retains in-frame clones only, with some absent. This listing includes about 99,000 clones. The V and J ends lost 5 bases and 0 bases respectively, with 8 bases between them. Germline values: CDR1 MNHEY, CDR2 SVGAGI. The CDR3 length is 15 residues. For this clone: Its matching antigen is unknown.

The sequence came from a middle-aged man in good health and CMV-seronegative. The specimen sequenced was PBMCs. V gene TRBV6-5 combines with J gene TRBJ2-6; D is ambiguous. The CDR3 region is CASSRDHSGANVLTF. DNA for the CDR3: TGTGCCAGCAGTCGAGATCACTCTGGGGCCAACGTCCTGACTTTC.